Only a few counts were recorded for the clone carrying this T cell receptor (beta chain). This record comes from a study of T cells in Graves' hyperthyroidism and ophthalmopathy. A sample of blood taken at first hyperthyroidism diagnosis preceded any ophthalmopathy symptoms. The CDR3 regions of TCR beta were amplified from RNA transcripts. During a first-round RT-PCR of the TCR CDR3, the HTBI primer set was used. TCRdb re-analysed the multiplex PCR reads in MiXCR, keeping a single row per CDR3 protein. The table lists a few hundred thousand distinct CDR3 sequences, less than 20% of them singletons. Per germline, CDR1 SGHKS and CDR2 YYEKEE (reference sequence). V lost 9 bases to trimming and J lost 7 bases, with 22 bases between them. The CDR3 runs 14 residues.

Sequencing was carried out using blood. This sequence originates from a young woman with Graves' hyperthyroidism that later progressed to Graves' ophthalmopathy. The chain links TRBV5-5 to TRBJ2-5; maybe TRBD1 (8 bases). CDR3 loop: CATATGEWGGTQYF. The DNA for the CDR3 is TGTGCCACAGCGACAGGGGAATGGGGGGGGACCCAGTACTTC.